These 20 T cell receptor beta chains came from one sample sequenced in a study of human T cells and chemical hapten exposure. The sample's time point: patch test 1, 2 weeks after DPC sensitization. Treatment here: therapeutic diphenylcyclopropenone sensitization with weekly scalp DPC. Using its own MiXCR run on the RACE reads, TCRdb lists one record per CDR3 protein. The repertoire has some 190,000 distinct CDR3 sequences, approximately 20% of them found once; the top ten carry 6% to 8%. The source was whole blood, collected in connection with sensitization to the hapten diphenylcyclopropenone (DPC). The receptors shown here come from a woman between 50 and 59 years old with alopecia areata. Some clones in this sample may be carry-over from other donors' samples.

This clonotype was seen a handful of times. V usage is TRBV27 and J usage is TRBJ1-5; D is uncertain. The CDR3 totals 15 residues. Germline V lookup: CDR1 MNHEY, CDR2 SMNVEV (reference sequence). V was pared by 4 bases and J by 3 bases, with 13 bases between. For the CDR3, the DNA is TGTGCCAGCAGTTCACGGACCTTTAACAATCAGCCCCAGCATTTT. It translates to CASSSRTFNNQPQHF.

The chain couples TRBV12-3 or TRBV12-4 to TRBJ1-1; D is undetermined. This CDR3 spans 16 amino acids. V lost 4 bases, J lost 4 bases, and 19 bases lay in between. This chain's CDR3 is CASSWGGGRSATEAFF. DNA for the CDR3: TGTGCCAGCAGTTGGGGAGGAGGCAGGTCGGCCACTGAAGCTTTCTTT.

The chain combines TRBV29-1 with TRBJ2-1; the match to TRBD1 covers 9 bases. The CDR3 is 11 residues long. Trimming took 7 bases from V and 10 from J; bases not matched to a gene: 5. CDR1 and CDR2 (germline): SQVTM, ANQGSEA. The CDR3 loop is CSGRQGEEQFF. The CDR3 nucleotides are TGCAGCGGCCGACAGGGGGAGGAGCAGTTCTTC.

Only a few counts were recorded for this clonotype. The V and J genes are TRBV27 and TRBJ1-1; unclear D gene. The CDR3 loop spans 15 amino acids. Trimming took 5 bases from V and 4 from J, leaving 17 bases between them. Per germline, CDR1 MNHEY and CDR2 SMNVEV (reference sequence). DNA for the CDR3: TGTGCCAGCAGTCTACGAAGACTTCGGGGCACTGAAGCTTTCTTT. Residues: CASSLRRLRGTEAFF.

The rearrangement links TRBV6-1 to TRBJ2-6; D is undetermined. CDR1 is MNHNS, CDR2 SASEGT, per germline. Trimming removed 7 bases at V and 2 bases at J, with 0 bases between. The CDR3 is made up of 11 amino acids. This CDR3 is CASTGANVLTF. The CDR3 coding sequence is TGTGCCAGCACTGGGGCCAACGTCCTGACTTTC.

This clonotype showed up many times. This sequence joins TRBV7-2 and TRBJ2-7; a weak D match, TRBD2 (6 bases). Germline-derived CDR1 and CDR2 are SGHTA and FQGNSA. This CDR3 comprises 16 residues. V lost 5 bases and J 0 bases, leaving 17 bases between the germline ends. The CDR3 loop reads CASSDWLARSSYEQYF. The CDR3 DNA reads TGTGCCAGCAGCGACTGGCTAGCGAGGAGCTCCTACGAGCAGTACTTC. The variable domain in full, completed from reference TRBV7-2 and TRBJ2-7, reads GAGVSQSPSNKVTEKGKDVELRCDPISGHTALYWYRQSLGQGLEFLIYFQGNSAPDKSGLPSDRFSAERTGGSVSTLTIQRTQQEDSAVYLCASSDWLARSSYEQYFGPGTRLTVT.

The V gene is TRBV2, the J gene TRBJ2-7, with D perhaps TRBD1 (6 bases). CDR1 and CDR2 from the germline V gene are SNHLY and FYNNEI. The CDR3 contains 11 residues. Trimming shortened V by 11 bases and J by 6 bases, and 14 bases separated the two germline ends. CDR3 region: CAGAMGAEQYF. The CDR3 bases are TGTGCCGGAGCAATGGGGGCCGAGCAGTACTTC.

This clonotype occurred a few times. CDR3 residues: CASSYSGGLNSPLHF. CDR3 nucleotide sequence: TGTGCCAGCAGTTACTCCGGGGGACTCAATTCACCCCTCCACTTT. The gene calls are TRBV6-6 and TRBJ1-6; tentatively, D is TRBD1 (5 bases). Germline V gives CDR1 MNHNY, CDR2 SVGAGI (reference sequence). Trimming removed 0 bases from V and 7 bases from J, with 10 bases in between. The CDR3 has 15 amino acids.

The chain links TRBV20-1 to TRBJ1-5; 9 bases align to TRBD1. This CDR3 is 16 amino acids long. Germline CDR1 and CDR2: DFQATT and SNEGSKA (reference sequence). V lost 1 base, J lost 7 bases, and 11 bases stayed unmatched. CDR3 protein: CSARGYRDRAGQPQHF. CDR3 nucleotides: TGCAGTGCTAGAGGTTACCGGGACAGGGCTGGGCAGCCCCAGCATTTT.

This chain joins TRBV2 and TRBJ2-1; 13 nucleotides match TRBD2. From germline, CDR1 is SNHLY and CDR2 FYNNEI. V lost 6 bases and J lost 4; bases outside the gene matches: 0. The CDR3 totals 14 residues. The CDR3 protein is CASRGLAGYNEQFF. CDR3 DNA sequence: TGTGCCAGCAGGGGACTAGCGGGGTACAATGAGCAGTTCTTC.

This clonotype was observed a few times. The rearrangement uses TRBV9 and TRBJ1-1; 8 bases map to TRBD1. The germline CDR1 and CDR2 sequences are SGDLS and YYNGEE. The V segment lost 5 bases and the J segment 7 bases; nucleotides outside the gene matches: 7. The CDR3 loop spans 13 amino acids. CDR3: CASSASGGGEAFF. The CDR3 region has the DNA TGTGCCAGCAGTGCATCAGGGGGCGGTGAAGCTTTCTTT. Combining the CDR3 with reference TRBV9 and TRBJ1-1 gives the whole variable domain DSGVTQTPKHLITATGQRVTLRCSPRSGDLSVYWYQQSLDQGLQFLIQYYNGEERAKGNILERFSAQQFPDLHSELNLSSLELGDSALYFCASSASGGGEAFFGQGTRLTVV.

This rearrangement joins TRBV7-3 to TRBJ2-1; TRBD2 matches 13 bases. From germline, CDR1 is SGHTA and CDR2 FQGTGA. The junction had 6 bases not matched to a gene; V was cut back by 4 bases and J by 6 bases. This CDR3 comprises 16 residues. Here the CDR3 reads CASSYGGLAGPNEQFF. The CDR3 region has the DNA TGTGCCAGCAGCTATGGGGGACTAGCGGGACCCAATGAGCAGTTCTTC.

The chain combines TRBV2 with TRBJ2-2, with D maybe TRBD2 (6 bases). Germline V lookup: CDR1 SNHLY, CDR2 FYNNEI. V was shortened by 6 bases and J by 1 base, with 12 bases between the two germline ends. CDR3 length equals 15 residues. The CDR3 reads CASRLRTKNTGELFF. The CDR3 DNA sequence: TGTGCCAGCAGACTCAGGACTAAGAACACCGGGGAGCTGTTTTTT.

The table lists this clonotype with a few counts. This rearrangement joins TRBV7-6 to TRBJ2-3; D is possibly TRBD1 or TRBD2 (5 bases each). The CDR3 is made up of 14 amino acids. V was cut by 7 bases and J by 3 bases, with 14 bases left in between. Germline CDR1 and CDR2: SGHVS and FNYEAQ. The CDR3 sequence: CASTRLGETDTQYF. CDR3 bases: TGTGCCAGCACACGATTGGGGGAGACAGATACGCAGTATTTT.

The chain uses TRBV18 and TRBJ2-5; D may correspond to TRBD1 or TRBD2 (6 bases each). This CDR3 spans 21 amino acids. Germline V lookup: CDR1 KGHSH, CDR2 LQKENI. V was cut by 4 bases and J by 3 bases, with 33 bases left in between. The CDR3 bases are TGTGCCAGCTCACGCTTCTCGATCCTCAATGACGGGGGCGCGAGGAAAGAGACCCAGTACTTC. This sequence encodes CASSRFSILNDGGARKETQYF.

A few counts support this clonotype. The rearrangement links TRBV3-1 to TRBJ2-5; 7 bases fit TRBD1. Germline V lookup: CDR1 LGHDT, CDR2 YNNKEL (reference sequence). V trimming: 1 base; J trimming: 2 bases; junction bases outside the gene matches: 4. The CDR3 is 15 residues long. The CDR3 DNA reads TGTGCCAGCAGCCAAGGTACCAGGGGGCAAGAGACCCAGTACTTC. Amino acid sequence: CASSQGTRGQETQYF.

This clonotype was seen a single time. The chain is built from TRBV4-1 and TRBJ2-1; 7 bases are a match to TRBD2. The V gene's germline CDR1 is MGHRA and CDR2 YSYEKL. This CDR3 has 16 amino acids. Losses at the gene ends were 1 base for V and 6 bases for J; bases not matched to a gene: 9. CDR3 protein: CASSQAFRGSGNEQFF. The CDR3 DNA reads TGCGCCAGCAGCCAAGCTTTTCGCGGGAGTGGCAATGAGCAGTTCTTC.

V and J are TRBV5-1 and TRBJ1-1; maybe TRBD1 (5 bases). Per the germline V gene, CDR1 is SGHRS and CDR2 is YFSETQ. Trimming took 4 bases from V and 1 from J, leaving 11 bases between them. CDR3 length: 14 amino acids. The DNA of the CDR3 is TGCGCCAGCAGCCTGAGGGGTACGAACACTGAAGCTTTCTTT. Protein product: CASSLRGTNTEAFF.

The chain recombines TRBV20-1 with TRBJ2-5, with D tentatively TRBD1 (6 bases). V shed 5 bases and J shed 5 bases, with 18 bases lying between them. The V gene's germline CDR1 is DFQATT and CDR2 SNEGSKA (reference sequence). CDR3 size: 14 residues. CDR3 in amino acids: CSARPPTGWETQYF. CDR3 nucleotides: TGCAGTGCTCGCCCCCCGACAGGTTGGGAGACCCAGTACTTC.

This sequence joins TRBV6-5 and TRBJ1-2; D gene ambiguous. CDR1 and CDR2 from the germline V gene are MNHEY and SVGAGI. The CDR3 is 13 residues long. V lost 8 bases and J lost 4, with 14 bases in between. In DNA form, the CDR3 reads TGTGCCAGCGGATACGCCGGGCTCTATGGCTACACCTTC. Its protein product is CASGYAGLYGYTF.